This T cell receptor beta chain derives from a study of blood T cells in healthy people across ages. General observations from the study: Older age coincided with a roughly linear decline in TCR beta diversity per million T cells. Naive CD4+ cells and diversity were both higher in long-lived donors than in aged donors.

Trimming took 2 bases from V and 4 from J, leaving 14 bases between them. The CDR3 is 14 residues long. In germline, CDR1 is DFQATT, CDR2 SNEGSKA (reference sequence). On this clonotype itself: Its target is not known.

Combining a sample-barcoded 5' primer with a J-beta primer mix, a second PCR ran for 7 to 11 cycles. One entry per CDR3 protein results from TCRdb running MiXCR on the 5' RACE reads. The table shows over a million distinct CDR3 sequences, with approximately 60% occurring only once. The sequence derives from a man in his late teens or twenties in good health. This sequence joins TRBV20-1 and TRBJ2-5, with D perhaps matching TRBD1 (7 bases). Sequencing was done on a sample of blood. CDR3 sequence (DNA): TGCAGTGCTAGACCAGCAGGGGGAGGAGAGACCCAGTACTTC. Encoded protein: CSARPAGGGETQYF.